The T cell receptor (beta chain) described here comes from a study of tumor-infiltrating lymphocytes in primary liver carcinoma. Using a constant-region primer together with ProtoScript II reverse transcriptase, TCR beta cDNA was made from 450 to 600 ng of total RNA. Sequencing libraries for TCR beta derived from three nested multiplex PCR rounds that used slightly modified ARM-PCR. TRBV1-TRBV30 forward and Cbeta reverse primers drove the first two approximately 10-cycle rounds. TCRdb processed the multiplex PCR reads anew with MiXCR; each CDR3 protein has one entry. Of about 320,000 distinct CDR3 sequences in the sample, over 55% are singletons; the top ten hold about 8.4%. Unsorted whole blood supplied the blood RNA, and germline DNA was isolated too. As regards this clonotype: Sequence at one end of the junction differs from germline and may be a read error.

Germline loops: CDR1 SQVTM, CDR2 ANQGSEA. This CDR3 spans 12 amino acids. The sample was peripheral blood. The chain links TRBV29-1 to TRBJ2-1; 10 bases match TRBD2. The sequence came from a middle-aged man with primary liver carcinoma and hepatitis B virus infection. The CDR3 sequence: CSVPSGGLEQFF. The CDR3 DNA follows: TGCAGCGTCCCTAGCGGGGGTCTTGAGCAATTCTTC.